This T cell receptor beta chain was profiled in a study of blood T cells in healthy people across ages. Study findings and constraints: Naive T cell percentage and TCR beta diversity correlated strongly.

Remarks on this clonotype: Its target is not known.

Per the germline V gene, CDR1 is SGDLS and CDR2 is YYNGEE. The CDR3 loop spans 14 amino acids. The V end lost 0 bases, the J end lost 0 bases, and 6 bases lay between the germline ends. Together with a sample-barcoded 5' primer, a J-beta primer mix was included in a second PCR lasting about 6 to 12 cycles. TCRdb redid the calling of the 5' RACE reads with MiXCR, one entry per CDR3 protein. The sample lists roughly 1.5 million distinct CDR3 sequences; under 55% were seen once. The clonotype was recovered from a woman younger than 35 in good health. The chain combines TRBV9 with TRBJ1-2; D gene unclear. The source material was blood. The CDR3 bases are TGTGCCAGCAGCGTAGGGTGGGCTAACTATGGCTACACCTTC. Residues: CASSVGWANYGYTF.